This TCR beta chain originates from a study of naive and memory T cell subsets. General observations from the study: Over 90% of naive TCR sequences appeared only once after error correction, unlike memory subsets.

With respect to this clonotype: The antigen is not known.

The beta constant-region primer was an equimolar mix of two oligonucleotides covering TRBC1 and TRBC2. The cDNA 3' end received a ligated single-stranded oligonucleotide carrying the SP2 primer and a 12-nucleotide UMI. Via MiXCR, TCRdb re-called the UMI-ligation and nested PCR reads, giving one row per CDR3 protein. In the table there are approximately 140,000 distinct CDR3 sequences, about 18% of which are singletons. The CDR3 totals 15 residues. Unmatched junction bases numbered 8, after V lost 10 bases and J lost 0 bases. Per the germline V gene, CDR1 is SGHTA and CDR2 is FQGNSA. The TCR sequence derives from a human donor in good health. Input material: naive CD4+ T cells from blood. The rearrangement links TRBV7-2 to TRBJ2-7; TRBD2 matches at 11 bases. The CDR3 protein is CATQRLAGSSYEQYF. In DNA, the CDR3 is TGTGCCACCCAACGACTAGCGGGAAGCTCCTACGAGCAGTACTTC. The whole variable domain, filled in from reference TRBV7-2 and TRBJ2-7, reads GAGVSQSPSNKVTEKGKDVELRCDPISGHTALYWYRQSLGQGLEFLIYFQGNSAPDKSGLPSDRFSAERTGGSVSTLTIQRTQQEDSAVYLCATQRLAGSSYEQYFGPGTRLTVT.